Included here is one T cell receptor beta chain sequence, with context. Its antigen remains unidentified. Here immunoSEQ multiplex PCR was the method, and the copy in TCRdb shows in-frame clones only, minus some. The sample consists of about 490,000 clones, roughly four fifths of them appearing once. These data belong to a study of shared clonotypes between healthy human individuals. The study, taken as a whole, reports: Investigators collected only blood, and repertoires in tissues likely differ.

Germline assignment: CDR1 SGDLS and CDR2 YYNGEE. The CDR3 has 14 residues. The trim removed 4 bases at V and 5 bases at J, leaving 7 bases unmatched. The sequencing sample was made of PBMCs. The rearrangement uses TRBV9 and TRBJ2-5, with TRBD2 matching over 8 bases. The source is a woman aged 40 to 50 in good health. Some clones in this sample may be carry-over from other donors' samples. CDR3 amino acids: CASSPRTSPETQYF. The CDR3 DNA is TGTGCCAGCAGCCCCCGGACTAGCCCCGAGACCCAGTACTTC.